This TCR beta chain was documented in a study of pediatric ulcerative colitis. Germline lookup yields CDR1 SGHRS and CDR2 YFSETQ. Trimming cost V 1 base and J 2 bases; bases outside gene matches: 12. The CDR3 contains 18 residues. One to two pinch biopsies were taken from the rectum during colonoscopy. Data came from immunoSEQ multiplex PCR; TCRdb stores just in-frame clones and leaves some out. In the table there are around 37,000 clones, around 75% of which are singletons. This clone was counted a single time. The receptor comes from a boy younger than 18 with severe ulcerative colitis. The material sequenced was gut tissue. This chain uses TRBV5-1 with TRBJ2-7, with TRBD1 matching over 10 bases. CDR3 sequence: CASSLNKGPGTGAYEQYF. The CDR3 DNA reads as TGCGCCAGCAGCTTGAACAAAGGTCCCGGGACAGGGGCCTACGAGCAGTACTTC.